This TCR beta chain was sequenced in a study of radiotherapy plus CTLA-4 blockade in lung cancer. Study results and limitations: After treatment with radiotherapy plus ipilimumab, TCR clones that came from the tumor expanded in blood. It was early blood T cell clone dynamics, with interferon-beta, that reportedly best predicted response.

V lost 9 bases to trimming and J lost 0 bases, with 10 bases between them. The CDR3 covers 13 residues. The germline V gene encodes CDR1 SGHNT and CDR2 YENEEA. Regarding this clone: The antigen remains undetermined.

TCRdb keeps only in-frame clones here, not all; method: immunoSEQ multiplex PCR. The sample has around 63,000 clones, roughly four fifths seen once; the top ten hold more than 15%. The TCR originated in a human donor with non-small cell lung cancer whose response to radiotherapy plus ipilimumab could not be evaluated. Some clones in this sample may be carry-over from other donors' samples. The specimen comprised peripheral blood, sampled from a patient treated with radiotherapy plus ipilimumab. This chain connects TRBV11-3 to TRBJ2-3, with D possibly matching TRBD2 (6 bases). CDR3 in amino acids: CASSGLSTDTQYF. The CDR3 DNA reads TGTGCCAGTAGCGGTCTAAGCACAGATACGCAGTATTTT.